This is a list of T cell receptor beta chains from one sample in a study of shared clonotypes between healthy human individuals. Assay used: immunoSEQ multiplex PCR; TCRdb lists only in-frame clones, some missing. Among a few million clones listed, 93% were seen once. Sample: naive CD4+ T cells from PBMCs. The source of these receptors is a man between 18 and 29 years old in good health. Some clones in this sample may be carry-over from other donors' samples. The CDR3 runs from the conserved cysteine through the conserved F or W. D genes are given only for firm matches. Expanded clones are given a class, and other clones once, few, many or no size at all.

TRBJ2-5,TRBD1,TRBV5-8,NA,CASSYRGPEETQYF,TGTGCCAGCAGCTACAGGGGTCCCGAAGAGACCCAGTACTTC
TRBJ2-7,TRBD2,TRBV9,NA,CASSVAAGTSGSYEQYF,TGTGCCAGCAGCGTAGCCGCCGGGACTAGCGGGAGTTACGAGCAGTACTTC
TRBJ2-3,TRBD2,TRBV6-6,NA,CASSPLAGGGTDTQYF,TGTGCCAGCAGTCCCTTAGCGGGAGGAGGGACAGATACGCAGTATTTT
TRBJ2-7,TRBD1,TRBV27,NA,CASSRTGGVWEQYF,TGTGCCAGCAGCCGGACAGGGGGGGTATGGGAGCAGTACTTC
TRBJ1-1,NA,TRBV7-9,once,CASSPTPLNTEAFF,TGTGCCAGCAGCCCGACACCCTTGAACACTGAAGCTTTCTTT
TRBJ2-7,NA,TRBV28,once,CASSRSGPTYEQYF,TGTGCCAGCAGTCGAAGCGGACCGACGTACGAGCAGTACTTC
TRBJ1-2,NA,TRBV6-1,NA,CASSEGGTWPTF,TGTGCCAGCAGTGAAGGGGGGACCTGGCCCACCTTC
TRBJ1-2,TRBD1,TRBV11-1,NA,CASSRDREYGYTF,TGTGCCAGCAGCAGGGACAGGGAGTATGGCTACACCTTC
TRBJ1-1,NA,TRBV28,NA,CASTSGPATEAFF,TGTGCCAGCACCTCGGGCCCGGCCACTGAAGCTTTCTTT
TRBJ2-6,NA,TRBV25-1,NA,CASSAYSGANVLTF,TGTGCCAGCAGTGCCTACTCTGGGGCCAACGTCCTGACTTTC
TRBJ2-1,NA,TRBV9,NA,CASSVGGSFYNEQFF,TGTGCCAGCAGCGTAGGCGGGTCCTTCTACAATGAGCAGTTCTTC